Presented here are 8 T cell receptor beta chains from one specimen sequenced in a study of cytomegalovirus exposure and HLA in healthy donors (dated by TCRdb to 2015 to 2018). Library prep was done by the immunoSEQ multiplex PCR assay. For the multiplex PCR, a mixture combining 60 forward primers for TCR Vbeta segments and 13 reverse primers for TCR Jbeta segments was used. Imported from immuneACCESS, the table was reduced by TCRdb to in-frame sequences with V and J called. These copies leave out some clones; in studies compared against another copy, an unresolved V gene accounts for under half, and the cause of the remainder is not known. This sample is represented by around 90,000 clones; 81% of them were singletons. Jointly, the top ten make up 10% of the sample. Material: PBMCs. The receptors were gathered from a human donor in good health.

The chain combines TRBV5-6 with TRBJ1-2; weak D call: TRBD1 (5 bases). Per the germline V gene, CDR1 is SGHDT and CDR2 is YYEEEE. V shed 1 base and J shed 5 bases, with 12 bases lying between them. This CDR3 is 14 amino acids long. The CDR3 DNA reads TGTGCCAGCAGCTTGCCAGGGAGGGATTATGGCTACACCTTC. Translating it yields CASSLPGRDYGYTF.

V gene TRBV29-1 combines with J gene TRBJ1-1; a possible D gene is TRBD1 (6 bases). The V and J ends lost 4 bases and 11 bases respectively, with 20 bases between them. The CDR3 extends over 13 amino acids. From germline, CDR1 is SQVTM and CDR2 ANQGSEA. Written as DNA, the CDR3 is TGCAGCGTTGGTGGGGGGGCCGGCCAGGGTGCTTTCTTT. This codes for CSVGGGAGQGAFF.

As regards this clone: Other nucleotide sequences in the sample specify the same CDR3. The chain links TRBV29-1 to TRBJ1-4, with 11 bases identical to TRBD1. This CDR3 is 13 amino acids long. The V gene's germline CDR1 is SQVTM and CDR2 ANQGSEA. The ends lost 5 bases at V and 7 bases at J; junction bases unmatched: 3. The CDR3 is CSVPGQGVEKLFF. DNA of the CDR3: TGCAGCGTTCCGGGACAGGGGGTTGAAAAACTGTTTTTT.

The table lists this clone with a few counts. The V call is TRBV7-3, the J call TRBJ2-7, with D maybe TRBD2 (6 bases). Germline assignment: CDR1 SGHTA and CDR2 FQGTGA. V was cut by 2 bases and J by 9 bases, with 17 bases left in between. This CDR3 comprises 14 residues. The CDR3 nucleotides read TGTGCCAGCAGCTTAGAAGTGGGGGGAAAAACGCAGTACTTC. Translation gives CASSLEVGGKTQYF.

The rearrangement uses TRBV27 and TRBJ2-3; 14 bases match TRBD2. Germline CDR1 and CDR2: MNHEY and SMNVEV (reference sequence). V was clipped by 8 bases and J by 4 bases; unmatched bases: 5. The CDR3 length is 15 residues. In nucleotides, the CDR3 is TGTGCCAGCCGGGGACTAGCGGGAGCCCCAGATACGCAGTATTTT. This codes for CASRGLAGAPDTQYF.

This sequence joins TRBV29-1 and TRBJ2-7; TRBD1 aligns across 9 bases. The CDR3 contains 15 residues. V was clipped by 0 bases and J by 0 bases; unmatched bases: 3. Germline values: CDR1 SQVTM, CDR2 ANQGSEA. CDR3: CSVEDWTGDSYEQYF. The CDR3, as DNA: TGCAGCGTTGAAGACTGGACAGGGGACTCCTACGAGCAGTACTTC.

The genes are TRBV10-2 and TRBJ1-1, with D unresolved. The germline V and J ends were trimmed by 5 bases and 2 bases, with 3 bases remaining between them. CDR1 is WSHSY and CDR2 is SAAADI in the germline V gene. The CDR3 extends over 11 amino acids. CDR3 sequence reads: CASSLNTEAFF. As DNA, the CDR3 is TGCGCCAGCAGTCTCAACACTGAAGCTTTCTTT.

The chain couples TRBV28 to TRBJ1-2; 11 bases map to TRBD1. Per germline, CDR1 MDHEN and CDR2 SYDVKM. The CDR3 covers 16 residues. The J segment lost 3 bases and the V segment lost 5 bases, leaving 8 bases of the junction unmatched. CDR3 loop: CASSPGGTGGYYGYTF. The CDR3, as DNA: TGTGCCAGCAGTCCAGGCGGGACAGGGGGTTACTATGGCTACACCTTC.